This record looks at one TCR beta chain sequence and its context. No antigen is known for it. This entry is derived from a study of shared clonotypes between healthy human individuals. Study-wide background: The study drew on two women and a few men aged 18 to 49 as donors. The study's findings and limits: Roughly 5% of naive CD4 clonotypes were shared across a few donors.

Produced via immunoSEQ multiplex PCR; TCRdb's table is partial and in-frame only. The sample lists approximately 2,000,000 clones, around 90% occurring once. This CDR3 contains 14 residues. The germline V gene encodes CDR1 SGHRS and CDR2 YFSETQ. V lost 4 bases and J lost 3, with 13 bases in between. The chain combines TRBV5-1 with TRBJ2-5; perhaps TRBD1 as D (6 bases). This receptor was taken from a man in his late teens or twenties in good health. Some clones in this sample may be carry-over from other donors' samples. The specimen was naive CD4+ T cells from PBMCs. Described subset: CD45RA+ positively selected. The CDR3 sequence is CASSQRRTEETQYF. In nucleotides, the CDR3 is TGCGCCAGCAGCCAAAGGCGGACAGAAGAGACCCAGTACTTC.